The entry below describes one T cell receptor (beta chain). Its antigen is undetermined. These data are taken from a study of cytomegalovirus exposure and HLA in healthy donors. Whole-study context: For the roughly 400 genotyped donors, about 81% fell within the Caucasian-associated ancestry cluster.

Notes on the study in general: Three of the chains that were CMV-associated were confirmed in vitro to be specific for CMV antigens. Links to common viral pathogens appeared, in a later analysis, for several of the most significant clusters.

It was with 60 Vbeta and 13 Jbeta primers that the PCR ran. Per the authors' pipeline: Unique TCR beta chains numbered around 80 million in a later analysis, with around 12 million shared. Profiled with immunoSEQ multiplex PCR; TCRdb holds only in-frame clones, not every one. From that table come the V and J calls and clone size; the DNA was used to work out D and trimming. This table has around 94,000 clones, less than 85% appearing once. From germline, CDR1 is SGDLS and CDR2 YYNGEE. The CDR3 covers 16 residues. Trimming took 0 bases from V and 5 from J; bases not matched to a gene: 4. Sequencing was performed on PBMCs. The chain is built from TRBV9 and TRBJ2-1; 11 nucleotides match TRBD2. The TCR was taken from a woman between 55 and 75 years old in good health and CMV-seropositive. The DNA of the CDR3 is TGTGCCAGCAGCGTAGGACTAGCGGGGACAAACAATGAGCAGTTCTTC. Translated: CASSVGLAGTNNEQFF.